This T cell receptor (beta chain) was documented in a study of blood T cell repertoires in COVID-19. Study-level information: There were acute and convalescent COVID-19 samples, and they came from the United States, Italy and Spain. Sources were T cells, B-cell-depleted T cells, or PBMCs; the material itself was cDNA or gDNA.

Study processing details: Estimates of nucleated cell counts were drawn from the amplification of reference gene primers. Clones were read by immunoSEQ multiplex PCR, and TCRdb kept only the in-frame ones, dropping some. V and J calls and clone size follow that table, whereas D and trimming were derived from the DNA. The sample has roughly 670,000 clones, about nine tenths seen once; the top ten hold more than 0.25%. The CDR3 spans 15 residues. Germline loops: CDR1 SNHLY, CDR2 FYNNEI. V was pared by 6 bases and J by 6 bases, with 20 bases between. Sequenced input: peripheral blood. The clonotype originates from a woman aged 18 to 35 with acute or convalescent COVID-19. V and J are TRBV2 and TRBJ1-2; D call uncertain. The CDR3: CASRGREGRRNGYTF. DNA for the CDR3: TGTGCCAGCAGGGGAAGGGAGGGAAGAAGGAATGGCTACACCTTC.